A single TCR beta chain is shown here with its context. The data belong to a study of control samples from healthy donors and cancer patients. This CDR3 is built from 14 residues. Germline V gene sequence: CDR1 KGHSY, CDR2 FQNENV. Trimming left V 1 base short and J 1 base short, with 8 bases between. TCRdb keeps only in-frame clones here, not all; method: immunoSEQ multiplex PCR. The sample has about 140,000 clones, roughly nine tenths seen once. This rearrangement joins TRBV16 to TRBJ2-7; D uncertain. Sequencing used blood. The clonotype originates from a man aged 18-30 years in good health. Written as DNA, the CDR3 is TGTGCCAGCAGCCAATACTCCATTTCCTACGAGCAGTACTTC. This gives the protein CASSQYSISYEQYF.